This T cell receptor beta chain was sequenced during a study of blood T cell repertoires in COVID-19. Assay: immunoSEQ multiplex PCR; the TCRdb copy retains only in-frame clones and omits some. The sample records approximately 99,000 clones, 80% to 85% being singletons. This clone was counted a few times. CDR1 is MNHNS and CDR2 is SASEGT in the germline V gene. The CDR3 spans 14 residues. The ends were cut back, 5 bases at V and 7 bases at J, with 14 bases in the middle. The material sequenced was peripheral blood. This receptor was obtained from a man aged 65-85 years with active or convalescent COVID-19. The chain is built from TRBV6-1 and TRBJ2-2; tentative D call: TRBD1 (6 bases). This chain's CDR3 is CASSYGGAVGELFF. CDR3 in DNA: TGTGCCAGCAGTTATGGGGGCGCAGTCGGGGAGCTGTTTTTT.